The 18 T cell receptor beta chains in this list originate from one sample, sequenced in a study of T cell responses to AZD1222 COVID-19 vaccine. Clones were read by immunoSEQ multiplex PCR, and TCRdb kept only the in-frame ones, dropping some. The table includes about 150,000 clones, about 93% detected once. The specimen comprised peripheral blood, sampled on day 0 of AZD1222 vaccination. The receptors stem from an adult in good health.

The chain uses TRBV12-3 or TRBV12-4 and TRBJ2-3; unclear D gene. Trimming stripped 3 bases from V and 10 bases from J, with 11 bases between. The CDR3 totals 12 residues. The CDR3 sequence: CASSFAPLAQYF. For the CDR3, the DNA is TGTGCCAGCAGTTTCGCGCCTTTAGCGCAGTATTTT.

The chain recombines TRBV7-8 with TRBJ1-4, with no clear D. The CDR3 consists of 15 residues. V lost 1 base and J lost 4, with 10 bases in between. CDR1 and CDR2 from the germline V gene are SGHVS and FQNEAQ. The CDR3 DNA follows: TGTGCCAGCAGCTTAGTGGGATCGATTAATGAAAAACTGTTTTTT. Amino acids: CASSLVGSINEKLFF.

In DNA form, the CDR3 reads TGTGCCAGCAGCTTGGGGTTTGTACAGGGGTCCTATGGCTACACCTTC. This codes for CASSLGFVQGSYGYTF. The chain uses TRBV5-6 and TRBJ1-2, with 7 positions matching TRBD1. Germline V lookup: CDR1 SGHDT, CDR2 YYEEEE. This CDR3 spans 16 amino acids. V was pared by 0 bases and J by 4 bases, with 9 bases of the junction left unmatched.

V is TRBV7-2 and J is TRBJ2-1; D call uncertain. The CDR3 length is 14 residues. V dropped 5 bases and J dropped 6 bases, with 14 bases sitting between them. Per germline, CDR1 SGHTA and CDR2 FQGNSA. The CDR3 is CASSPGADSNEQFF. The DNA of the CDR3 is TGTGCCAGCAGCCCCGGCGCGGATTCCAATGAGCAGTTCTTC. The entire variable domain, with the rest obtained from reference TRBV7-2 and TRBJ2-1, is as follows: GAGVSQSPSNKVTEKGKDVELRCDPISGHTALYWYRQSLGQGLEFLIYFQGNSAPDKSGLPSDRFSAERTGGSVSTLTIQRTQQEDSAVYLCASSPGADSNEQFFGPGTRLTVL.

The V call is TRBV7-2, the J call TRBJ2-5, with 8 bases fitting TRBD2. The CDR3 is made up of 16 amino acids. Germline CDR1 reads SGHTA; CDR2 reads FQGNSA. V shed 1 base and J 1 base; nucleotides not matched to a gene: 5. Here the CDR3 reads CASSLGLASFQETQYF. CDR3 nucleotide sequence: TGTGCCAGCAGCTTAGGACTAGCGAGTTTCCAAGAGACCCAGTACTTC.

V usage is TRBV2 and J usage is TRBJ1-1; possible D gene TRBD1, 6 bases. The CDR3 totals 14 residues. V dropped 8 bases and J dropped 0 bases, with 13 bases sitting between them. Per germline, CDR1 SNHLY and CDR2 FYNNEI. CDR3 sequence reads: CASLGGAVNTEAFF. CDR3 DNA sequence: TGTGCCAGCCTTGGGGGGGCGGTGAACACTGAAGCTTTCTTT. The whole variable domain, remainder taken from reference TRBV2 and TRBJ1-1, is EPEVTQTPSHQVTQMGQEVILRCVPISNHLYFYWYRQILGQKVEFLVSFYNNEISEKSEIFDDQFSVERPDGSNFTLKIRSTKLEDSAMYFCASLGGAVNTEAFFGQGTRLTVV.

V gene TRBV4-2 combines with J gene TRBJ2-2; D is unclear. The CDR3 length is 16 residues. Trimming shortened V by 4 bases and J by 1 base, and 13 bases separated the two germline ends. Germline V gene data show CDR1 as LGHNA and CDR2 as YNFKEQ. The CDR3 DNA is TGTGCCAGCAGCCCCAGATCTGAAAAGAACACCGGGGAGCTGTTTTTT. This encodes CASSPRSEKNTGELFF.

The gene calls are TRBV2 and TRBJ2-2, with TRBD2 matching over 11 bases. V was pared by 5 bases and J by 8 bases, with 13 bases of the junction left unmatched. The length of the CDR3 is 17 residues. CDR1 is SNHLY, CDR2 FYNNEI, per germline. In DNA form, the CDR3 reads TGTGCCAGCAGTCGTCTTAGCGGGAGGGCGGCTGTTGGGGAGCTGTTTTTT. Its translation is CASSRLSGRAAVGELFF.

V is TRBV24-1 and J is TRBJ2-1; D gene uncertain. This CDR3 is 11 amino acids long. V was cut by 6 bases and J by 6 bases, with 5 bases left in between. CDR1 and CDR2 (germline): KGHDR, SFDVKD. DNA for the CDR3: TGTGCCACCAGTATGACCAATGAGCAGTTCTTC. This encodes CATSMTNEQFF.

There are a few counts of this clone. V gene TRBV7-2 combines with J gene TRBJ2-2, with 7 bases aligning to TRBD2. The V gene end was trimmed by 11 bases and the J gene end by 4 bases; junction bases not matched to a gene: 13. This CDR3 contains 15 residues. CDR1 and CDR2 (germline): SGHTA, FQGNSA. The chain's CDR3 is CAVTNMGGSTGELFF. CDR3 nucleotides: TGTGCCGTCACCAACATGGGAGGGAGCACCGGGGAGCTGTTTTTT.

The DNA of the CDR3 is TGCGCCAGCAGCCTCAACCGGGAGACCACCGGGGAGCTGTTTTTT. It yields the protein CASSLNRETTGELFF. The V call is TRBV5-1, the J call TRBJ2-2; tentatively, D is TRBD2 (6 bases). In germline, CDR1 is SGHRS, CDR2 YFSETQ. The CDR3 is 15 amino acids. V dropped 4 bases and J dropped 4 bases, with 14 bases sitting between them.

V is TRBV9 and J is TRBJ1-1; D is ambiguous. V lost 4 bases and J 2 bases, leaving 18 bases between the germline ends. CDR3 size: 16 residues. The germline V gene has CDR1 SGDLS and CDR2 YYNGEE. The CDR3 bases are TGTGCCAGCAGCCCGGGATCCGCAGGATATAACACTGAAGCTTTCTTT. Its translation is CASSPGSAGYNTEAFF.

The chain joins TRBV7-8 to TRBJ1-5, with 7 bases identical to TRBD1. CDR3 length: 16 amino acids. Germline V lookup: CDR1 SGHVS, CDR2 FQNEAQ. V dropped 2 bases and J dropped 0; count of bases not matched to a gene: 4. The CDR3 nucleotides are TGTGCCAGCAGCTTATTAGGGGGCCATAGCAATCAGCCCCAGCATTTT. Translated: CASSLLGGHSNQPQHF.

This chain links TRBV5-6 with TRBJ1-2, with 7 bases aligning to TRBD1. The J segment lost 4 bases and the V segment lost 7 bases, leaving 10 bases of the junction unmatched. Germline loops: CDR1 SGHDT, CDR2 YYEEEE. The length of the CDR3 is 14 residues. The CDR3 reads CASVLGQRSYGYTF. DNA for the CDR3: TGTGCCAGCGTCCTGGGACAGAGGAGCTATGGCTACACCTTC.

V gene TRBV2 combines with J gene TRBJ1-3; D may be TRBD1 (5 bases). V gave up 8 bases and J gave up 6 bases, with 11 bases separating them. The CDR3 is 12 amino acids. Germline V gene sequence: CDR1 SNHLY, CDR2 FYNNEI. CDR3 bases: TGTGCCAGCTCCAGGGTTCTAAACACCATATATTTT. This encodes CASSRVLNTIYF.

This clone was counted a single time. V is TRBV6-5 and J is TRBJ2-5, with 9 bases identical to TRBD1. V lost 2 bases, J lost 6 bases, and 4 bases stayed unmatched. The V gene's germline CDR1 is MNHEY and CDR2 SVGAGI. The CDR3 length is 14 residues. Here the CDR3 reads CASSYGTGWKTQYF. Written as DNA, the CDR3 is TGTGCCAGCAGTTACGGGACAGGGTGGAAGACCCAGTACTTC.

This chain uses TRBV28 with TRBJ1-6; TRBD1 matches 7 bases. The ends lost 6 bases at V and 8 bases at J; junction bases unmatched: 4. The V gene's germline CDR1 is MDHEN and CDR2 SYDVKM. This CDR3 has 13 residues. DNA of the CDR3: TGTGCCAGCAGCGACAGGGCGGATTCACCCCTCCACTTT. The encoded protein is CASSDRADSPLHF. Supplemented by reference TRBV28 and TRBJ1-6, the full variable domain reads DVKVTQSSRYLVKRTGEKVFLECVQDMDHENMFWYRQDPGLGLRLIYFSYDVKMKEKGDIPEGYSVSREKKERFSLILESASTNQTSMYLCASSDRADSPLHFGNGTRLTVT.

This chain connects TRBV12-3 or TRBV12-4 to TRBJ1-1; D gene uncertain. The CDR3 consists of 13 residues. V gave up 1 base and J gave up 1 base, with 4 bases separating them. The CDR3 sequence: CASSLVSNTEAFF. The CDR3 region has the DNA TGTGCCAGCAGTTTAGTCTCGAACACTGAAGCTTTCTTT.